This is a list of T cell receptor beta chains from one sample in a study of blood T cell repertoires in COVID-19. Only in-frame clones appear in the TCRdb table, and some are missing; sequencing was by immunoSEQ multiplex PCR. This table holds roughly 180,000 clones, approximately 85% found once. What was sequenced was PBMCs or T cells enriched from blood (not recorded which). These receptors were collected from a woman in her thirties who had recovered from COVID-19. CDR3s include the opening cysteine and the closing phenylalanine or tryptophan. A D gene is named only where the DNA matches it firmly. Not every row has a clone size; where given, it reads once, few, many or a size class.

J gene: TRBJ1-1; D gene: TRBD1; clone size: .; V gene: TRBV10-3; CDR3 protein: CAISGQGGTEAFF; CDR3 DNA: TGTGCCATCAGCGGACAGGGTGGCACTGAAGCTTTCTTT
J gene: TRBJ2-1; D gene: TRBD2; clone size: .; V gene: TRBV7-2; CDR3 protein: CASSLEAGGNEQFF; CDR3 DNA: TGTGCCAGCAGCTTAGAGGCGGGGGGCAATGAGCAGTTCTTC
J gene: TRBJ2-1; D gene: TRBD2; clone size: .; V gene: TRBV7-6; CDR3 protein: CASSSPTSGTPNEQFF; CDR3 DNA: TGTGCCAGCAGCTCCCCGACTAGCGGGACGCCGAATGAGCAGTTCTTC
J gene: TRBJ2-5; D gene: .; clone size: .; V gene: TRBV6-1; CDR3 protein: CASSEAFSGPQETQYF; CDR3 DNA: TGTGCCAGCAGTGAAGCCTTTAGTGGGCCACAAGAGACCCAGTACTTC
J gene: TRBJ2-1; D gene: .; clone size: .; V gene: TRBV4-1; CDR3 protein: CASSPSRGSGYNEQFF; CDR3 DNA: TGCGCCAGCAGCCCCAGCCGGGGGAGTGGCTACAATGAGCAGTTCTTC
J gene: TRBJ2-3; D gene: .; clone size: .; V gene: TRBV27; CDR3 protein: CASSFPSKTDTQYF; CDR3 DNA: TGTGCCAGCAGTTTCCCGAGTAAGACAGATACGCAGTATTTT
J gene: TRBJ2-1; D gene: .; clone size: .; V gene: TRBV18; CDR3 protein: CASSPPLTGTDNEQFF; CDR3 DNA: TGTGCCAGCTCACCACCTCTGACTGGAACCGACAATGAGCAGTTCTTC
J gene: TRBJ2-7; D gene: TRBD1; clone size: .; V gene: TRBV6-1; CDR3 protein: CASSSGTGTSYEQYF; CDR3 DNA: TGTGCCAGCAGCTCCGGGACAGGGACTTCCTACGAGCAGTACTTC
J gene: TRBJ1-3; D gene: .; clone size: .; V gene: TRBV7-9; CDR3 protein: CASSRPPGGSGNTIYF; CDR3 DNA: TGTGCCAGCAGCCGACCCCCGGGGGGCTCTGGAAACACCATATATTTT
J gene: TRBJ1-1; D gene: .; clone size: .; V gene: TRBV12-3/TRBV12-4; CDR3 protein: CASSLPGNAEAFF; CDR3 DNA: TGTGCCAGCAGTTTGCCGGGTAACGCTGAAGCTTTCTTT
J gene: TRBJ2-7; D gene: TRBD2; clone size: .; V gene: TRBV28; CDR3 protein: CASSPLGLAGNEQYF; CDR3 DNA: TGTGCCAGCAGCCCACTCGGACTAGCGGGTAACGAGCAGTACTTC
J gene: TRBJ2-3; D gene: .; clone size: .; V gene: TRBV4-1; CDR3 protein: CASSQGRTRGRTDTQYF; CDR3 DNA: TGCGCCAGCAGCCAAGGGCGTACACGGGGGAGGACAGATACGCAGTATTTT
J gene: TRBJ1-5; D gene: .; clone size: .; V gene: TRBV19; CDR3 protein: CASSILVAGAHQPQHF; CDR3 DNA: TGTGCCAGTAGTATACTCGTGGCAGGGGCGCATCAGCCCCAGCATTTT
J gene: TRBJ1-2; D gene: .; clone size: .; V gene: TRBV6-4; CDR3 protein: CASSPVEGYGYTF; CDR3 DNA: TGTGCCAGCAGTCCCGTCGAGGGCTATGGCTACACCTTC
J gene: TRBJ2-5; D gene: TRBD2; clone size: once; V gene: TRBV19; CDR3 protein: CASSTLPGTKETQYF; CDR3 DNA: TGTGCCAGTAGTACCCTTCCCGGGACTAAAGAGACCCAGTACTTC
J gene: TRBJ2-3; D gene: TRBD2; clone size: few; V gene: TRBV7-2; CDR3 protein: CASSVSGPPDTQYF; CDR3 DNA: TGTGCCAGCAGCGTTAGCGGGCCTCCAGATACGCAGTATTTT
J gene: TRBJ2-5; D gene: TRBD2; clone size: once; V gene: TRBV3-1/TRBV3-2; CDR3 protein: CASSQVAGGGETQYF; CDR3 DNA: TGTGCCAGCAGCCAAGTGGCGGGAGGGGGAGAGACCCAGTACTTC
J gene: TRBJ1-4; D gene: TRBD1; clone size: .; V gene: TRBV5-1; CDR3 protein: CASSSDPGQLNEKLFF; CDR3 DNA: TGCGCCAGCAGCTCGGACCCGGGACAGCTTAATGAAAAACTGTTTTTT
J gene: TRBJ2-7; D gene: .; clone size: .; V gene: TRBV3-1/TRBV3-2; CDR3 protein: CASSQTWTESYEQYF; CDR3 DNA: TGTGCCAGCAGCCAAACATGGACAGAGAGCTACGAGCAGTACTTC
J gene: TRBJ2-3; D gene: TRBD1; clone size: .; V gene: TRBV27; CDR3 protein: CASSSTDRDSTDTQYF; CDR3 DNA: TGTGCCAGCAGTTCAACGGACAGGGACAGCACAGATACGCAGTATTTT
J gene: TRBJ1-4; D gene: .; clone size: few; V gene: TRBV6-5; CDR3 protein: CATRVTREGEKLFF; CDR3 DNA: TGTGCCACCAGGGTAACGAGGGAAGGTGAAAAACTGTTTTTT
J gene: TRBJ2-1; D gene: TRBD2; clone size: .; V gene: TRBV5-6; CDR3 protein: CASSLGLAGYNEQFF; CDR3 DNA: TGTGCCAGCAGCTTGGGGCTAGCGGGGTACAATGAGCAGTTCTTC
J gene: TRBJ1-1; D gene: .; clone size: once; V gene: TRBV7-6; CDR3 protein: CASRGGTEAFF; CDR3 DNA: TGTGCCAGCAGAGGGGGCACTGAAGCTTTCTTT
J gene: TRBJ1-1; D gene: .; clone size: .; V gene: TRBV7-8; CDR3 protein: CASSLPRGVNTEAFF; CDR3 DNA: TGTGCCAGCAGCTTACCCCGGGGGGTGAACACTGAAGCTTTCTTT
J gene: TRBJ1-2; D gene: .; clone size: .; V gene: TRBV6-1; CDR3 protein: CASSDILRGSGYTF; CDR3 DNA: TGTGCCAGCAGTGACATATTACGGGGTTCTGGCTACACCTTC
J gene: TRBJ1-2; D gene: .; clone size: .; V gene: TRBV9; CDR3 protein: CASSVSGGNYGYTF; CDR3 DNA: TGTGCCAGCAGCGTGAGTGGAGGGAACTATGGCTACACCTTC
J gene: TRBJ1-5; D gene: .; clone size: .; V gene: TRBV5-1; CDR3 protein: CASSLMGETGQPQHF; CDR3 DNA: TGCGCCAGCAGCTTAATGGGCGAAACAGGGCAGCCCCAGCATTTT
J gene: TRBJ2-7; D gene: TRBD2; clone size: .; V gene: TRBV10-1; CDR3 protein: CASSEFPTSGITYEQYF; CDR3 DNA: TGCGCCAGCAGTGAGTTCCCAACTAGCGGGATTACCTACGAGCAGTACTTC
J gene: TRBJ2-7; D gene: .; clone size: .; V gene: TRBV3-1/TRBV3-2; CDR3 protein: CASASSYEQYF; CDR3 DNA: TGTGCCAGCGCCAGCTCCTACGAGCAGTACTTC
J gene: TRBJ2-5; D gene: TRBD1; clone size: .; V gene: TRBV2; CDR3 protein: CASNGQGPPLGQETQYF; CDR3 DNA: TGTGCCAGCAACGGACAGGGCCCTCCGCTGGGTCAAGAGACCCAGTACTTC
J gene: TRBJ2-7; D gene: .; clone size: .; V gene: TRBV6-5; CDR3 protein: CPLAHASRYF; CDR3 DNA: TGTCCCCTTGCCCACGCTAGCCGGTACTTC
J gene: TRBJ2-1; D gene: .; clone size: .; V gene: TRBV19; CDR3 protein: CASGQYYNEQFF; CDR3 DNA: TGTGCCAGCGGACAGTACTACAATGAGCAGTTCTTC
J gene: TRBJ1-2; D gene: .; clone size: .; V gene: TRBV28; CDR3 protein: CASSTTGRANYGYTF; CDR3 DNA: TGTGCCAGCAGTACAACAGGTCGTGCTAACTATGGCTACACCTTC
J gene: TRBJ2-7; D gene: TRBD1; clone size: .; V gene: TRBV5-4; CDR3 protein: CASSPGQGGYEQYF; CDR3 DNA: TGTGCCAGCAGCCCGGGACAGGGCGGCTACGAGCAGTACTTC
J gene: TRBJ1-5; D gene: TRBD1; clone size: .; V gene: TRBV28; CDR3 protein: CASSSRDRIWPQHF; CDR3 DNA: TGTGCCAGCAGTTCGAGGGACAGGATATGGCCCCAGCATTTT
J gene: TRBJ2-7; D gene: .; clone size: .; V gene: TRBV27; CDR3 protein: CASSLPGVSNEQYF; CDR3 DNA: TGTGCCAGCAGTTTACCGGGAGTATCAAACGAGCAGTACTTC
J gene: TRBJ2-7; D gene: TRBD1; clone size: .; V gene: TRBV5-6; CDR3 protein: CASSFGQARLGEQYF; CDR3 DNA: TGTGCCAGCAGCTTTGGACAGGCCAGATTGGGCGAGCAGTACTTC
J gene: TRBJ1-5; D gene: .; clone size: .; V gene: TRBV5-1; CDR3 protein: CASSLAGGFSNQPQHF; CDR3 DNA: TGCGCCAGCAGCTTGGCCGGCGGCTTCTCCAATCAGCCCCAGCATTTT
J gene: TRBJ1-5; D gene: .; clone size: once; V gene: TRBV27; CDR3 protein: CASSPLYSNQPQHF; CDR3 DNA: TGTGCCAGCAGCCCTCTATATAGCAATCAGCCCCAGCATTTT
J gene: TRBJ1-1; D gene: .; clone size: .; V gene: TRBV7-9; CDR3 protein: CASSLREGIRGTEAFF; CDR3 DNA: TGTGCCAGCAGCTTACGAGAGGGTATCCGGGGGACTGAAGCTTTCTTT
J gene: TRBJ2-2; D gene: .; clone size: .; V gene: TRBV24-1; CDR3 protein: CATSGAEGGSLGELFF; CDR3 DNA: TGTGCCACCAGTGGCGCCGAGGGGGGGTCACTTGGGGAGCTGTTTTTT
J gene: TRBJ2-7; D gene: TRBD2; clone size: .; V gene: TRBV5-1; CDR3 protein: CASSLGLAESYEQYF; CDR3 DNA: TGCGCCAGCAGCCTCGGACTAGCCGAAAGCTACGAGCAGTACTTC
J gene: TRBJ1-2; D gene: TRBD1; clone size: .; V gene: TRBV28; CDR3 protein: CASSFPRGRDRGSGYTF; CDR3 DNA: TGTGCCAGCAGTTTCCCTAGGGGTCGGGACAGGGGTTCTGGCTACACCTTC
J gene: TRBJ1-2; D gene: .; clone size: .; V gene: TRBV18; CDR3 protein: CASSPPPETGGYTF; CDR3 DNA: TGTGCCAGCTCACCCCCACCTGAGACTGGGGGCTACACCTTC
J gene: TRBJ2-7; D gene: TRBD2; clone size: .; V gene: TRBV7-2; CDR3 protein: CASSAWTSGSYEQYF; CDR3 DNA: TGTGCCAGCAGCGCCTGGACTAGCGGATCCTACGAGCAGTACTTC
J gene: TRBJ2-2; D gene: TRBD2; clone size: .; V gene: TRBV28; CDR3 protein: CASARLAGAGTGELFF; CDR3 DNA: TGTGCCAGCGCGCGTCTAGCGGGAGCGGGGACCGGGGAGCTGTTTTTT
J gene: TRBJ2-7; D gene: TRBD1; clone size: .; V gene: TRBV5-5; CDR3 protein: CASSKRGPDEQYF; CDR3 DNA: TGTGCCAGCAGCAAAAGGGGGCCGGACGAGCAGTACTTC
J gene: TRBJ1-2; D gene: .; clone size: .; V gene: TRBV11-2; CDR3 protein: CASRPTTGVDGYTF; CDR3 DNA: TGTGCCAGCAGACCCACGACAGGCGTGGATGGCTACACCTTC
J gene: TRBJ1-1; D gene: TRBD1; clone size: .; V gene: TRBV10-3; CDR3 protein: CAISAKGTGGYEAFF; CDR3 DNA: TGTGCCATCAGTGCGAAAGGGACAGGAGGGTATGAAGCTTTCTTT
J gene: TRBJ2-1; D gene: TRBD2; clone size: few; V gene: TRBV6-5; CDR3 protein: CASSFLAGGRDEQFF; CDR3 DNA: TGTGCCAGCAGTTTTCTAGCGGGAGGTAGGGATGAGCAGTTCTTC
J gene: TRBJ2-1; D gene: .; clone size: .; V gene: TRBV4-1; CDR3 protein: CASSQGAGSSYNEQFF; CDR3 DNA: TGCGCCAGCAGCCAAGGAGCGGGTAGCTCCTACAATGAGCAGTTCTTC
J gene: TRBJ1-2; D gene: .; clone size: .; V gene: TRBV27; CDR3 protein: CASSPRGGEYYGYTF; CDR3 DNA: TGTGCCAGCTCTCCGAGGGGGGGGGAGTACTATGGCTACACCTTC
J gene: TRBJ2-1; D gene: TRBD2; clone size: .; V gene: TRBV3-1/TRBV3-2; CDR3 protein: CASSQPGLAGAYHYNEQFF; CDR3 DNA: TGTGCCAGCAGCCAACCGGGACTAGCGGGAGCCTACCACTACAATGAGCAGTTCTTC
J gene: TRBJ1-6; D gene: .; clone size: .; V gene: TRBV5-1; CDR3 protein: CASSLDPSVLAGSPLHF; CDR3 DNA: TGCGCCAGCAGCTTGGACCCCTCAGTATTGGCGGGATCACCCCTCCACTTT